This T cell receptor (beta chain) was identified during a study of post-analysis software for immune sequencing data. Study-wide background: Relapsing-remitting, secondary progressive and progressive-relapsing multiple sclerosis courses were included. Study-wide results and limits: About 5 TRBV segments were significantly more frequent in patients than in controls. TRBV5-6, TRBV5-1 and TRBV20-1 were among these segments. Relative to controls, patients with multiple sclerosis showed significantly lower normalized Chao1 diversity.

The CDR3 length is 17 residues. Germline V gene data show CDR1 as MNHNY and CDR2 as SVGAGI (reference sequence). V lost 6 bases, J lost 0 bases, and 20 bases lay in between. Built from TCR beta cDNA, the libraries had unique molecular identifiers in them. T cells numbering roughly 1 to 10 million yielded 450,000 to 600,000 cDNA molecules. One entry per CDR3 protein, called by TCRdb with MiXCR from the PCR reads. The data contain about 820,000 distinct CDR3 sequences, about 57% of them singletons. This clonotype was counted a single time. Its antigen remains unidentified. This chain uses TRBV6-6 with TRBJ1-2; D is unclear. Input material: blood. This receptor was identified in a girl aged 10-17 years with multiple sclerosis. CDR3 residues: CASRFGVSDPANYGYTF. CDR3 nucleotides: TGTGCCAGCAGATTTGGAGTGTCGGACCCCGCTAACTATGGCTACACCTTC.